These 13 T cell receptor beta chains were sequenced from one sample in a study of graft-versus-host responses after intestinal transplantation. Sequenced by immunoSEQ multiplex PCR; TCRdb stores in-frame clones only, minus some. The sample holds under 150,000 clones, just over 90% seen once. Their target antigens are unknown. The sequenced sample was unstimulated CD4+ T cells sorted from spleen or lymph node cells, obtained before intestinal transplant. The receptors shown here come from a human donor who received an intestinal transplant.

V gene TRBV29-1 combines with J gene TRBJ1-4, with D perhaps TRBD1 (5 bases). Germline CDR1 SQVTM, CDR2 ANQGSEA. CDR3 size: 14 residues. Trimming cost V 5 bases and J 10 bases, with 20 bases left between them. CDR3: CSVRPSRVGGKLFF. The CDR3 coding sequence is TGCAGCGTTAGGCCCTCCAGGGTCGGCGGAAAACTGTTTTTT.

The chain combines TRBV6-4 with TRBJ1-6, with 8 bases fitting TRBD1. This CDR3 contains 17 residues. Losses at the gene ends were 6 bases for V and 6 bases for J; bases not matched to a gene: 13. Germline CDR1 MRHNA, CDR2 SNTAGT. CDR3 residues: CASRFQHRGVGNSPLHF. The CDR3 DNA reads as TGTGCCAGCAGGTTCCAACACAGGGGGGTAGGTAATTCACCCCTCCACTTT.

The V gene is TRBV6-5, the J gene TRBJ2-1; D perhaps matches TRBD2 (5 bases). The CDR3 is 14 residues long. Germline-derived CDR1 and CDR2 are MNHEY and SVGAGI. The ends were cut back, 0 bases at V and 7 bases at J, with 10 bases in the middle. CDR3 bases: TGTGCCAGCAGTTACTCCCCGGAGGTAAATGAGCAGTTCTTC. It yields the protein CASSYSPEVNEQFF.

The rearrangement uses TRBV9 and TRBJ1-1, with D tentatively TRBD1 (6 bases). The CDR3 contains 16 residues. Germline V gene lookup returns CDR1 SGDLS and CDR2 YYNGEE. Trimming shortened V by 0 bases and J by 1 base, and 13 bases separated the two germline ends. The CDR3 sequence: CASSVVTGFGNTEAFF. CDR3 sequence (DNA): TGTGCCAGCAGCGTAGTAACAGGGTTTGGGAACACTGAAGCTTTCTTT.

The CDR3 is CASSARGRTYEQYF. The CDR3 bases are TGTGCCAGCAGCGCCCGGGGGAGAACCTACGAGCAGTACTTC. V is TRBV7-9 and J is TRBJ2-7, with TRBD2 as a possible D gene (6 bases). Germline lookup yields CDR1 SEHNR and CDR2 FQNEAQ (reference sequence). The V and J ends lost 5 bases and 2 bases respectively, with 13 bases between them. The CDR3 sequence is 14 residues long.

The CDR3 DNA reads TGTGCCAGCAGTTACTCTAGCGGGGGGGCCTACGAGCAGTACTTC. It specifies CASSYSSGGAYEQYF. This sequence joins TRBV6-5 and TRBJ2-7; 11 nucleotides match TRBD2. Per germline, CDR1 MNHEY and CDR2 SVGAGI. The CDR3 contains 15 residues. Losses at the gene ends were 0 bases for V and 2 bases for J; bases not matched to a gene: 0.

The chain carries TRBV6-6 and TRBJ1-2; TRBD1 matches 9 bases. The CDR3 loop spans 15 amino acids. The V segment lost 5 bases and the J segment 7 bases; nucleotides outside the gene matches: 11. CDR1 MNHNY and CDR2 SVGAGI come from the germline V gene (reference sequence). CDR3 nucleotide sequence: TGTGCCAGCAGTCTAATTACAGGGGGCAGAGGTGGCTACACCTTC. Protein product: CASSLITGGRGGYTF.

The gene calls are TRBV18 and TRBJ2-3; 8 bases are a match to TRBD2. Germline loops: CDR1 KGHSH, CDR2 LQKENI. V lost 0 bases to trimming and J lost 1 base; unmatched junction nucleotides: 6. CDR3 length equals 17 residues. The CDR3 region has the DNA TGTGCCAGCTCACCACCCAGCGGGAGCTTTCGCACAGATACGCAGTATTTT. Protein sequence: CASSPPSGSFRTDTQYF.

The gene calls are TRBV2 and TRBJ2-1; 8 nucleotides agree with TRBD2. This CDR3 is 11 amino acids long. V lost 8 bases, J lost 7 bases, and 1 base stayed unmatched. Germline V CDR1 and CDR2: SNHLY, FYNNEI. CDR3 loop: CASRGGNEQFF. CDR3 sequence (DNA): TGTGCCAGCCGGGGGGGTAATGAGCAGTTCTTC.

J is TRBJ2-5 and V is TRBV7-8; D is undetermined. The J call may be incorrect, as the DNA end agrees better with TRBJ2-7. Looked up from germline, CDR1 is SGHVS and CDR2 is FQNEAQ. CDR3 length: 14 amino acids. Here the CDR3 DNA reads TGTGCCAGCAGCTTATACGGGTATTCCTACGAGCAGTACTTC. This codes for CASSLYGYSYEQYF.

The V call is TRBV18, the J call TRBJ1-6; D uncertain. CDR1 is KGHSH and CDR2 is LQKENI in the germline V gene. The V end was cut by 3 bases, the J end by 4 bases, with 10 bases between. This CDR3 contains 15 residues. Here the CDR3 reads CASSPGRAYNSPLHF. The CDR3 DNA reads as TGTGCCAGCTCACCGGGGAGGGCGTATAATTCACCCCTCCACTTT.

This clone was detected once. The CDR3 loop reads CASSLAPGTNTEAFF. The CDR3, as DNA: TGTGCCAGCAGCTTGGCCCCAGGGACTAACACTGAAGCTTTCTTT. This sequence joins TRBV5-4 and TRBJ1-1; D is possibly TRBD1 (5 bases). The CDR3 has 15 residues. Per germline, CDR1 SGHNT and CDR2 YYREEE (reference sequence). The germline V and J ends were trimmed by 0 bases and 2 bases, with 11 bases remaining between them. The full variable domain, in which reference TRBV5-4 and TRBJ1-1 provide the parts outside the CDR3, is ETGVTQSPTHLIKTRGQQVTLRCSSQSGHNTVSWYQQALGQGPQFIFQYYREEENGRGNFPPRFSGLQFPNYSSELNVNALELDDSALYLCASSLAPGTNTEAFFGQGTRLTVV.

The chain joins TRBV7-9 to TRBJ1-1; 9 nucleotides align to TRBD1. The germline CDR1 and CDR2 sequences are SEHNR and FQNEAQ (reference sequence). V shed 1 base and J 3 bases; nucleotides not matched to a gene: 3. The CDR3 loop spans 15 amino acids. Written as DNA, the CDR3 is TGTGCCAGCAGCTTAGAAACAGGGGGCTACACTGAAGCTTTCTTT. Its protein product is CASSLETGGYTEAFF.